This TCR beta chain is from a study of T-cell reconstitution after alpha-beta-depleted transplantation in children. This clonotype was picked up many times. Preparation of the TCRbeta library was carried out with unique molecular identifiers. TCRdb analysed the PCR reads with MiXCR anew, one entry per CDR3 protein. The sample includes 200,000 or so distinct CDR3 sequences, about 6% of them seen just once. This CDR3 is 17 amino acids long. The junction had 17 bases not matched to a gene; V was cut back by 6 bases and J by 8 bases. Germline-derived CDR1 and CDR2 are SQVTM and ANQGSEA. This chain uses TRBV29-1 with TRBJ2-1; 12 positions match TRBD2. The source of this sequence is a girl in the first two years of life with combined immunodeficiency, due to receive a stem cell transplant. The sequenced sample was PBMCs, obtained before TCRalphabeta/CD19-depleted stem cell transplant. The CDR3 nucleotides read TGCAGCGTCGAATTTGCTAGCGGGGGGGCCCTCCCGGATGAGCAGTTCTTC. Translating gives CSVEFASGGALPDEQFF.